One T cell receptor beta chain is described in this entry. The sample comes from a study of blood T cell repertoires in COVID-19. J was trimmed by 7 bases and V by 1 base; bases with no gene match: 6. The germline gives CDR1 GTSNPN, CDR2 SVGIG (reference sequence). This CDR3 contains 15 residues. Only in-frame clones appear in the TCRdb table, and some are missing; sequencing was by immunoSEQ multiplex PCR. The sample has tens of thousands of clones, around 90% seen once. J is TRBJ2-7 and V is TRBV30; 14 bases map to TRBD2. Material: peripheral blood. This receptor was taken from a woman aged 55-69 years with COVID-19, enrolled during active disease. CDR3 loop: CAWSEGTSGSMEQYF. For the CDR3, the DNA is TGTGCCTGGAGTGAGGGGACTAGCGGGAGTATGGAGCAGTACTTC.